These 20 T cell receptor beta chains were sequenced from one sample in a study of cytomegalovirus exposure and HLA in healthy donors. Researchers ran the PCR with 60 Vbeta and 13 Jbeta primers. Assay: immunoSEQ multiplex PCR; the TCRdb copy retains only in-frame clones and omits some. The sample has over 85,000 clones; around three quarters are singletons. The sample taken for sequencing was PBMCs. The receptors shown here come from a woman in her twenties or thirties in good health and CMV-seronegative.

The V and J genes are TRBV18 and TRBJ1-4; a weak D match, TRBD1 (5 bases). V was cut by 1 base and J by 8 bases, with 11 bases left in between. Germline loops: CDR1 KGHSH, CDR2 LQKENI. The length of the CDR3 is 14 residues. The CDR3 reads CASSPHRLEEKLFF. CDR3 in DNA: TGTGCCAGCTCACCACACAGGCTGGAGGAAAAACTGTTTTTT.

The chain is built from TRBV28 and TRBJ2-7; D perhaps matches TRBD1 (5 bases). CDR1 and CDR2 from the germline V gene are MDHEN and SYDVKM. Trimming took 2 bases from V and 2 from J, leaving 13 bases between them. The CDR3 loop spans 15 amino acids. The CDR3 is CASSLVGDGTYEQYF. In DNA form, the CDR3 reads TGTGCCAGCAGTTTAGTAGGGGATGGGACCTACGAGCAGTACTTC.

The CDR3 region has the DNA TGTGCCAGCAGCGCTCGGTTGGATCGGAGCTCCTATAATTCACCCCTCCACTTT. Translated, it gives CASSARLDRSSYNSPLHF. The J gene is TRBJ1-6, the V gene TRBV11-2; D uncertain. The germline gives CDR1 SGHAT, CDR2 FQNNGV. The CDR3 sequence is 18 residues long. Trimming left V 5 bases short and J 0 bases short, with 17 bases between.

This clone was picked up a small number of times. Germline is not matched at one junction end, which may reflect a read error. The CDR3 loop is CASSLTGLASTQYF. DNA of the CDR3: TGTGCTAGCAGCTTAACGGGACTAGCATCGACCCAGTACTTC. This rearrangement joins TRBV7-7 to TRBJ2-5, with 9 bases identical to TRBD2. CDR3 size: 14 residues. CDR1 and CDR2 from the germline V gene are SSHAT and FNYEAQ (reference sequence).

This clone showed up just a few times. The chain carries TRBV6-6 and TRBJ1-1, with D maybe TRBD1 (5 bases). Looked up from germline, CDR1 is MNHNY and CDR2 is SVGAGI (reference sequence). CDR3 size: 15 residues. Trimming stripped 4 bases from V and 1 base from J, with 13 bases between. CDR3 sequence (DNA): TGTGCCAGCAGTTGGCAGGGTAGGGCGAACACTGAAGCTTTCTTT. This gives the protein CASSWQGRANTEAFF.

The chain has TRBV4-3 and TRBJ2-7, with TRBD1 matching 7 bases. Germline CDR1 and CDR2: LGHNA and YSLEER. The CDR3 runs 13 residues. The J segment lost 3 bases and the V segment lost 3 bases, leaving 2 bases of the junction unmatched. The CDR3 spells CASSQGDSYEQYF. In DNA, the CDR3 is TGCGCCAGCAGCCAGGGGGACAGCTACGAGCAGTACTTC.

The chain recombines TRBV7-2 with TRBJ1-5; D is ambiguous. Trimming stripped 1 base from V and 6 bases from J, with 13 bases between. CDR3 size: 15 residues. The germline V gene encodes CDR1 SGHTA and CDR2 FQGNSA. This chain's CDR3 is CASSLGGSLGQPQHF. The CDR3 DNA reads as TGTGCCAGCAGCTTAGGAGGGTCGCTGGGTCAGCCCCAGCATTTT.

The CDR3 sequence is CASSPYRGLGDNEQFF. As DNA, the CDR3 is TGTGCCAGCAGCCCCTACAGGGGGCTAGGGGACAATGAGCAGTTCTTC. This chain connects TRBV7-6 to TRBJ2-1; 9 nucleotides align to TRBD1. With 5 bases clipped from V and 5 bases from J, the junction kept 10 bases outside the gene matches. The CDR3 spans 16 residues. Germline V lookup: CDR1 SGHVS, CDR2 FNYEAQ.

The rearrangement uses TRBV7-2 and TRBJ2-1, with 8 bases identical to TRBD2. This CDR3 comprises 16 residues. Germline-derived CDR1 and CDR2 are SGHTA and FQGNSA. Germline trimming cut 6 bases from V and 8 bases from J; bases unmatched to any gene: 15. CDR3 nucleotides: TGTGCCAGCAGGCTCTCACCGGGAGGGAAGGTATATGAGCAGTTCTTC. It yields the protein CASRLSPGGKVYEQFF.

The CDR3 DNA sequence: TGTGCCAGCAGCTTAGCGCTGAGCTTGGAGACCCAGTACTTC. It translates to CASSLALSLETQYF. The genes are TRBV7-2 and TRBJ2-5, with unresolved D. V was shortened by 0 bases and J by 5 bases, with 10 bases between the two germline ends. Germline V CDR1 and CDR2: SGHTA, FQGNSA. The CDR3 totals 14 residues.

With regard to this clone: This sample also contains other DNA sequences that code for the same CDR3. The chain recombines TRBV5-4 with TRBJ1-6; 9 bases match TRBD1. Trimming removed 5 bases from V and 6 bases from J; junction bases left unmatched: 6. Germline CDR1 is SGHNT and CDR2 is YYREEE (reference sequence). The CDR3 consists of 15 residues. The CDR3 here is CASSSPGQGNSPLHF. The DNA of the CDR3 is TGTGCCAGCAGTTCGCCGGGACAGGGTAATTCACCCCTCCACTTT.

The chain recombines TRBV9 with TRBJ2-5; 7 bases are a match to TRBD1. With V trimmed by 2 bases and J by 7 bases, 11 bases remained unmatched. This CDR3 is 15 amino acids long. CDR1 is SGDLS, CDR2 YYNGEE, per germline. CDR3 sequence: CASSVGTGERWTQYF. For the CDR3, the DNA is TGTGCCAGCAGCGTTGGAACAGGGGAAAGGTGGACCCAGTACTTC.

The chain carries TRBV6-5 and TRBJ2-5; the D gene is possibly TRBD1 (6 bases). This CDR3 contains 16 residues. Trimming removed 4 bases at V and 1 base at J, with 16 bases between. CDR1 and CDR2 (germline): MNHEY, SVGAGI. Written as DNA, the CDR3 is TGTGCCAGCAGTTCCCACAGGGTAGGAGGCCAAGAGACCCAGTACTTC. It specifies CASSSHRVGGQETQYF.

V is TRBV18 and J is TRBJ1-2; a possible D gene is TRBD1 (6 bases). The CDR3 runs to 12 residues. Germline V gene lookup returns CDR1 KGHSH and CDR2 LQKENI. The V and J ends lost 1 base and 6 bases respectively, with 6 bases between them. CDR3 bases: TGTGCCAGCTCACCACGGACAGATGGCTACACCTTC. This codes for CASSPRTDGYTF.

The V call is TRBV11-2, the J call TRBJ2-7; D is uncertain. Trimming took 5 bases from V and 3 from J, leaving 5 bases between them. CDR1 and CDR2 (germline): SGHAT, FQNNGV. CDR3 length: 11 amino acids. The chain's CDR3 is CASSRGYEQYF. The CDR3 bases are TGTGCCAGCAGCAGAGGCTACGAGCAGTACTTC.

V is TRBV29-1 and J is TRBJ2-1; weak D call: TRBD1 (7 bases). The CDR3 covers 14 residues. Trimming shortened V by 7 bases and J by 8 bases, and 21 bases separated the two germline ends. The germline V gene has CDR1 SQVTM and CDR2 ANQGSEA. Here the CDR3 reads CSDGFAGRGDEQFF. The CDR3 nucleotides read TGCAGCGACGGCTTCGCGGGCAGGGGGGATGAGCAGTTCTTC.

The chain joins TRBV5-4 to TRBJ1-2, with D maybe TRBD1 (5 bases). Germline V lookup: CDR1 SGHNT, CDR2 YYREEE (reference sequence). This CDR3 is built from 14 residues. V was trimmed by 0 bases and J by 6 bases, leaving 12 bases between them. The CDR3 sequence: CASSLGGATHGYTF. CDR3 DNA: TGTGCCAGCAGCTTGGGGGGCGCGACCCATGGCTACACCTTC.

CDR3 sequence: CASGESPQHF. The CDR3 coding sequence is TGTGCCAGCGGGGAGTCGCCCCAGCATTTT. The chain is built from TRBV6-1 and TRBJ1-5; D is unclear. With 8 bases removed from V and 9 bases from J, the gap between germline ends came to 8 bases. CDR3 size: 10 residues. Per germline, CDR1 MNHNS and CDR2 SASEGT.

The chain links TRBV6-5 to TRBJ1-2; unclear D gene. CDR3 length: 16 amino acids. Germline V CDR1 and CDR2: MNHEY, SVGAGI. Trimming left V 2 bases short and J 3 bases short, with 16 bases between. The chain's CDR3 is CASSYVFEGFDYGYTF. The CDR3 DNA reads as TGTGCCAGCAGTTACGTTTTTGAGGGTTTCGACTATGGCTACACCTTC.

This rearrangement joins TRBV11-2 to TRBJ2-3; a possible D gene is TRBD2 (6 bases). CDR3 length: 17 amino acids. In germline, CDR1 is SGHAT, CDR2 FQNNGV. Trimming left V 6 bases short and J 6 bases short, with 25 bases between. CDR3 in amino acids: CASRAYPRGKGLDTQYF. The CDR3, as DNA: TGTGCCAGCAGAGCCTACCCTCGGGGGAAGGGTCTTGATACGCAGTATTTT.